Reported below is one TCR beta chain. This sample is part of a study of blood T cell repertoires in COVID-19. Study at large: T cells, B-cell-depleted T cells, or PBMCs supplied cDNA or gDNA.

In the authors' methods: Estimated nucleated cell counts came from reference gene primer amplification. The data were produced by immunoSEQ multiplex PCR, yet TCRdb's version contains in-frame clones alone and is incomplete. The V and J calls and the clone size are those of that table, but D and trimming were determined from the DNA. Of roughly 330,000 clones in the sample, 87% are singletons; the top ten hold 5.5% to 6%. Germline CDR1 reads MRHNA; CDR2 reads SNTAGT. The CDR3 runs to 14 residues. Losses at the gene ends were 10 bases for V and 0 bases for J; bases not matched to a gene: 4. Sequencing was carried out using PBMCs or T cells enriched from blood (not recorded which). The chain uses TRBV6-4 and TRBJ1-5; 9 bases match TRBD1. This clonotype was sampled from a woman aged 25 to 39 who had recovered from COVID-19. The DNA of the CDR3 is TGTGCCACCCGGGACAGGGTTAGCAATCAGCCCCAGCATTTT. This sequence encodes CATRDRVSNQPQHF.